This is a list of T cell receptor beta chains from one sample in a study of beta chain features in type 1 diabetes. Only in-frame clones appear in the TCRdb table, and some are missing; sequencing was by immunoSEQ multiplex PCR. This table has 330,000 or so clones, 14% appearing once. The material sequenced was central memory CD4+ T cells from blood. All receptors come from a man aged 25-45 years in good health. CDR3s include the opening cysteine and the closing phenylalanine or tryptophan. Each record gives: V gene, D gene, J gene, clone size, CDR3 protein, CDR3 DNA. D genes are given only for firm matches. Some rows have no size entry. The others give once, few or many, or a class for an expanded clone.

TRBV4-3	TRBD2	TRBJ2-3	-	CASSQERLAGGPGDTQYF	TGCGCCAGCAGCCAAGAGAGGTTAGCGGGAGGGCCTGGGGATACGCAGTATTTT
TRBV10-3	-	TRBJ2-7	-	CAISGRGGEQYF	TGTGCCATCTCGGGGCGGGGCGGCGAGCAGTACTTC
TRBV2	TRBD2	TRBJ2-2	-	CASRELAGDTGELFF	TGTGCCAGCAGAGAGCTAGCGGGGGACACCGGGGAGCTGTTTTTT
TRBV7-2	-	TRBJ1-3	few	CASSLIGGNTIYF	TGTGCCAGCAGCTTAATCGGAGGAAACACCATATATTTT
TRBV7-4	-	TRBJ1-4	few	CASSLRWWWPRDEKLFF	TGTGCCAGCAGCTTAAGATGGTGGTGGCCTCGGGATGAAAAACTGTTTTTT
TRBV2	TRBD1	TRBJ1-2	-	CASSRGSGYGYTF	TGTGCCAGTTCCAGGGGGTCCGGCTATGGCTACACCTTC
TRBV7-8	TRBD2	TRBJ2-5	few	CASSRDYATQYF	TGTGCCAGCAGCCGGGACTATGCGACCCAGTACTTC
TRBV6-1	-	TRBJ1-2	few	CASSDPSASPYGYTF	TGTGCCAGCAGTGACCCGTCGGCCTCACCCTATGGCTACACCTTC
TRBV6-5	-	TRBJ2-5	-	CARRGGGMKTQYF	TGTGCCCGAAGAGGGGGGGGCATGAAGACCCAGTACTTC
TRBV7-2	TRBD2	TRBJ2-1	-	CASSVSGISYNEQFF	TGTGCCAGCAGCGTTAGCGGGATATCCTACAATGAGCAGTTCTTC
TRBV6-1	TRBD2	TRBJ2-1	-	CASSEIRLAGHPGGEQFF	TGTGCCAGCAGTGAAATTAGACTAGCGGGCCACCCGGGGGGTGAGCAGTTCTTC
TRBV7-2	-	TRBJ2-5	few	CASVGAGLQETQYF	TGTGCCAGCGTTGGGGCGGGGCTCCAAGAGACCCAGTACTTC
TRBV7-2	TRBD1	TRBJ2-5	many	CASSLSGTGTETQYF	TGTGCCAGCAGCTTATCCGGGACAGGGACAGAGACCCAGTACTTC
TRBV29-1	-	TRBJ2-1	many	CSVGFTALYNEQFF	TGCAGCGTGGGCTTCACCGCCCTCTACAATGAGCAGTTCTTC
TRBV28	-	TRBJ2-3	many	CASSFGGSSTDTQYF	TGTGCCAGCAGTTTCGGGGGTTCGAGCACAGATACGCAGTATTTT
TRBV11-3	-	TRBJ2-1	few	CASSLGEGDEQFF	TGTGCCAGCAGCTTGGGAGAGGGTGATGAGCAGTTCTTC
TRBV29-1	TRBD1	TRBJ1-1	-	CSVEGQGFAEAFF	TGCAGCGTTGAGGGACAGGGCTTCGCTGAAGCTTTCTTT
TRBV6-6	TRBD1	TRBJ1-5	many	CASSYSQGSQPQHF	TGTGCCAGCAGTTATTCACAGGGGTCTCAGCCCCAGCATTTT
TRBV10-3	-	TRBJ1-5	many	CAISGGASNQPQHF	TGTGCCATCAGTGGGGGGGCTAGCAATCAGCCCCAGCATTTT
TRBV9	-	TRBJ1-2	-	CASSQASPGDYGYTF	TGTGCCAGCAGCCAAGCATCCCCAGGGGACTATGGCTACACCTTC
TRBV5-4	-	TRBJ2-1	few	CASSSRGGTGPHEQFF	TGTGCCAGCAGCTCCCGGGGAGGGACAGGTCCCCATGAGCAGTTCTTC
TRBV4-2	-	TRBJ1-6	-	CASSLWGAGSPLHF	TGTGCCAGCAGCTTGTGGGGCGCTGGTTCACCCCTCCACTTT
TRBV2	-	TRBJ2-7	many	CASIEGEQYF	TGTGCCAGCATTGAGGGAGAGCAGTACTTC
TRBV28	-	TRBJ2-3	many	CASSFSTSYTDTQYF	TGTGCCAGCAGTTTCTCCACGAGTTACACAGATACGCAGTATTTT
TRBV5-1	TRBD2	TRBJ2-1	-	CASSLSISGGYWDEQFF	TGCGCCAGCAGCTTGTCAATTAGCGGGGGGTATTGGGATGAGCAGTTCTTC
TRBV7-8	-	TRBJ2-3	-	CASSPSRREGNTQYF	TGTGCCAGCAGCCCTAGTCGGCGGGAAGGAAATACGCAGTATTTT
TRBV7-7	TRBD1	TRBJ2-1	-	CASSSDRGNEQFF	TGTGCCAGCAGCTCGGACAGGGGCAATGAGCAGTTCTTC
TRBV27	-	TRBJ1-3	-	CASTRPRGPGNTIYF	TGTGCCAGCACCCGACCGAGGGGTCCAGGAAACACCATATATTTT
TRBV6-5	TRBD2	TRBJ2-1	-	CASSLGLPNEQFF	TGTGCCAGCAGTTTGGGACTACCCAATGAGCAGTTCTTC
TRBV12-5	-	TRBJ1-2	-	CASGPDKGYTF	TGTGCTAGTGGCCCTGATAAAGGCTACACCTTC
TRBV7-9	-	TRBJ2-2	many	CASSLALANTGELFF	TGTGCCAGCAGCTTAGCGCTGGCGAACACCGGGGAGCTGTTTTTT
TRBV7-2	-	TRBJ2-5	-	CASSPDQQETQYF	TGTGCCAGCAGCCCGGATCAGCAAGAGACCCAGTACTTC
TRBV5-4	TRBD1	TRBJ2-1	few	CASSLGTGVSTAFF	TGTGCCAGCAGCTTAGGGACAGGAGTCAGCACGGCGTTCTTC
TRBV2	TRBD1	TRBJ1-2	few	CASRQGGYGYTF	TGTGCCAGCCGACAGGGCGGCTATGGCTACACCTTC
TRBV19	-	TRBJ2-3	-	CASKDSNTDTQYF	TGTGCCAGTAAGGACTCAAACACAGATACGCAGTATTTT
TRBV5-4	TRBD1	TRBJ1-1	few	CASSNRDRDTEAFF	TGTGCCAGCAGCAACCGGGACAGGGACACTGAAGCTTTCTTT
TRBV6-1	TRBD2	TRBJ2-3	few	CATVSGSTDTQYF	TGTGCCACCGTTAGCGGGAGCACAGATACGCAGTATTTT
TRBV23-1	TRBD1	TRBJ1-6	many	CASTRSRTGLNSPLHF	TGCGCCAGCACCAGATCCCGGACAGGGCTTAATTCACCCCTCCACTTT
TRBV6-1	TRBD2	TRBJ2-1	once	CATQPTSGVNEQFF	TGTGCCACCCAGCCAACTAGCGGGGTCAATGAGCAGTTCTTC
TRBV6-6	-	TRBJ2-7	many	CASSYSDKPISYEQYF	TGTGCCAGCAGTTACTCTGATAAGCCGATCTCCTACGAGCAGTACTTC